The 21 T cell receptor beta chains given below trace back to one sample, sequenced in a study of blood T cells in healthy people across ages. A second PCR, run for about 7 to 11 cycles, used a sample-barcoded 5' primer plus a J-beta primer mix. MiXCR was run by TCRdb on the 5' RACE reads, yielding one entry per CDR3 protein. The sample has around 820,000 distinct CDR3 sequences, around 25% seen once. A further study also used this sample, focusing on T cells of mothers and their children.

The material sequenced was blood. Receptors were obtained from a boy younger than 18 in good health.

This clonotype was seen more than once but under ten times. This chain links TRBV29-1 with TRBJ1-6; 8 nucleotides line up with TRBD1. The ends lost 5 bases at V and 10 bases at J; junction bases unmatched: 7. Germline V gene data show CDR1 as SQVTM and CDR2 as ANQGSEA. This CDR3 has 13 residues. The CDR3 nucleotides read TGCAGCGTTCAGGACAGGGTAGAATCACCCCTCCACTTT. It yields the protein CSVQDRVESPLHF.

The table lists this clonotype with a few counts. The V call is TRBV20-1, the J call TRBJ1-5, with 8 nucleotides matching TRBD1. The V gene's germline CDR1 is DFQATT and CDR2 SNEGSKA (reference sequence). Trimming took 7 bases from V and 7 from J; bases not matched to a gene: 9. CDR3 length: 13 residues. CDR3 nucleotide sequence: TGCAGTGGTTTGGCAGGGGGCGGGCAGCCCCAGCATTTT. Translated, it gives CSGLAGGGQPQHF.

This clonotype was seen only a few times. This chain joins TRBV2 and TRBJ2-3, with 10 bases fitting TRBD2. CDR1 and CDR2 (germline): SNHLY, FYNNEI. V lost 6 bases, J lost 0 bases, and 3 bases stayed unmatched. The length of the CDR3 is 15 residues. CDR3 coding DNA: TGTGCCAGCAGCATTAGCGGGAGGAGCACAGATACGCAGTATTTT. It encodes CASSISGRSTDTQYF.

This clonotype was counted only a few times. The rearrangement uses TRBV7-9 and TRBJ2-3; D is possibly TRBD1 (6 bases). There are 15 residues in the CDR3. V lost 3 bases, J lost 0 bases, and 10 bases lay in between. CDR1 is SEHNR, CDR2 FQNEAQ, per germline (reference sequence). The CDR3 region is CASSFWTASTDTQYF. The CDR3 region has the DNA TGTGCCAGCAGCTTCTGGACAGCTAGCACAGATACGCAGTATTTT.

The table lists this clonotype with a few counts. V gene TRBV7-2 combines with J gene TRBJ1-2; D is unclear. Germline-derived CDR1 and CDR2 are SGHTA and FQGNSA. The germline V and J ends were trimmed by 3 bases and 9 bases, with 23 bases remaining between them. This CDR3 spans 16 amino acids. The CDR3 sequence: CASSLQITERKVRYTF. The CDR3 DNA reads as TGTGCCAGCAGCTTGCAGATAACGGAGCGAAAGGTTCGCTACACCTTC.

The V call is TRBV7-9, the J call TRBJ2-2, with D perhaps matching TRBD1 (5 bases). The V gene lost 7 bases and the J gene lost 3 bases, with 12 bases spanning the gap. The germline CDR1 and CDR2 sequences are SEHNR and FQNEAQ (reference sequence). This CDR3 spans 14 amino acids. The CDR3 bases are TGTGCCAGCACCAAAGGCAGGGACACCGGGGAGCTGTTTTTT. Its translation is CASTKGRDTGELFF.

This clonotype turned up a few times. V is TRBV21-1 and J is TRBJ2-1; TRBD1 is the table's D call, not checked against the DNA. The J call is in doubt because the DNA end fits TRBJ2-7 better. TRBV21-1 is recorded as a pseudogene. This CDR3 has 13 amino acids. The CDR3: CASSKVPPQGQYF. As DNA, the CDR3 is TGTGCCAGCAGCAAAGTCCCCCCACAGGGGCAGTACTTC.

This clonotype was detected only a few times. CDR3 loop: CASSFNPGELFF. The CDR3 DNA is TGTGCCAGCAGTTTTAACCCTGGGGAGCTGTTTTTT. The chain joins TRBV28 to TRBJ2-2; D remains unclear. The ends were cut back, 3 bases at V and 8 bases at J, with 7 bases in the middle. CDR1 and CDR2 (germline): MDHEN, SYDVKM. The CDR3 spans 12 residues.

The J gene is TRBJ1-6, the V gene TRBV10-3; 8 positions match TRBD1. CDR1 ENHRY and CDR2 SYGVKD come from the germline V gene. There are 14 residues in the CDR3. V shed 5 bases and J 10 bases; nucleotides not matched to a gene: 7. The CDR3 region is CAISLQGVDSPLHF. The CDR3 bases are TGTGCCATCAGTTTACAGGGGGTTGACTCACCCCTCCACTTT.

There are a few counts of this clonotype. One end of the junction varies from germline; a read error may be responsible. This chain joins TRBV30 and TRBJ1-2; possible D gene TRBD1, 6 bases. CDR3 length equals 10 residues. Germline values: CDR1 GTSNPN, CDR2 SVGIG (reference sequence). CDR3 loop: CAWSARDTYF. CDR3 DNA: TGTGCCTGGAGTGCAAGGGACACTTACTTC.

The V and J genes are TRBV11-1 and TRBJ1-1; D is unresolved. Trimming removed 5 bases at V and 1 base at J, with 14 bases between. The germline V gene encodes CDR1 SGHAT and CDR2 FQDESV (reference sequence). The CDR3 consists of 15 residues. CDR3 region: CASSARGAKNTEAFF. The CDR3 nucleotides read TGTGCCAGCAGCGCTCGAGGAGCGAAGAACACTGAAGCTTTCTTT.

This clonotype was seen a handful of times. The rearrangement joins TRBV6-5 to TRBJ2-3; no definite D call. Germline-derived CDR1 and CDR2 are MNHEY and SVGAGI. V was shortened by 4 bases and J by 0 bases, with 8 bases between the two germline ends. The CDR3 covers 14 residues. CDR3 DNA: TGTGCCAGCAGTTTGCGACGGAGCACAGATACGCAGTATTTT. Amino acid sequence: CASSLRRSTDTQYF.

As regards this clonotype: The conserved phenylalanine or tryptophan normally closing the CDR3 is absent here, so this likely arose from a read error. The chain uses TRBV4-2 and TRBJ2-7; D gene ambiguous. V was trimmed by 0 bases and J by 6 bases, leaving 18 bases between them. The germline gives CDR1 LGHNA, CDR2 YNFKEQ. There are 16 residues in the CDR3. In nucleotides, the CDR3 is TGTGCCAGCAGCCAAGAATTTTGGGTGGGGTCAGGCGAGCAGTACCTC. Residues: CASSQEFWVGSGEQYL.

The J gene is TRBJ2-5, the V gene TRBV10-3, with D unclear. The germline CDR1 and CDR2 sequences are ENHRY and SYGVKD. V was shortened by 0 bases and J by 4 bases, with 12 bases between the two germline ends. The CDR3 covers 15 residues. The CDR3 spells CAISESTRQTETQYF. In DNA, the CDR3 is TGTGCCATCAGTGAGTCGACTCGGCAGACAGAGACCCAGTACTTC.

This chain links TRBV9 with TRBJ2-7; possibly TRBD1 for D (5 bases). CDR1 SGDLS and CDR2 YYNGEE come from the germline V gene. CDR3 length: 12 residues. The germline V and J ends were trimmed by 1 base and 6 bases, with 8 bases remaining between them. CDR3 nucleotides: TGTGCCAGCAGCGTACAGGGTGGCGAGCAGTACTTC. This sequence encodes CASSVQGGEQYF. Full variable domain (remainder filled in from reference TRBV9 and TRBJ2-7): DSGVTQTPKHLITATGQRVTLRCSPRSGDLSVYWYQQSLDQGLQFLIQYYNGEERAKGNILERFSAQQFPDLHSELNLSSLELGDSALYFCASSVQGGEQYFGPGTRLTVT.

Note on this clonotype: Given a much more abundant clone one base away, this may be a read error. Here the CDR3 omits its conserved ending phenylalanine or tryptophan, so a read error is the likely source. This sequence joins TRBV6-2 or TRBV6-3 and TRBJ2-2; D remains unclear. The germline CDR1 and CDR2 sequences are MNHEY and SVGEGT. The CDR3 is made up of 15 amino acids. The V end lost 2 bases, the J end lost 3 bases, and 10 bases lay between the germline ends. CDR3 bases: TGTGCCAGCAGTTACACGGGTCCGGACACCGGGGAGCTGTTTTAT. Protein sequence: CASSYTGPDTGELFY.

The chain couples TRBV7-2 to TRBJ1-1, with a possible D match to TRBD1 (6 bases). Trimming stripped 3 bases from V and 7 bases from J, with 15 bases between. The CDR3 spans 14 residues. Germline CDR1 and CDR2: SGHTA and FQGNSA. The CDR3 sequence is CASSLVLGAGEAFF. DNA for the CDR3: TGTGCCAGCAGCTTGGTTCTGGGGGCGGGTGAAGCTTTCTTT.

This sequence joins TRBV11-2 and TRBJ2-7; TRBD1 agrees at 8 bases. V lost 6 bases and J lost 1; bases outside the gene matches: 17. Germline assignment: CDR1 SGHAT and CDR2 FQNNGV. This CDR3 contains 18 residues. CDR3 sequence: CASRHPLNIRTGSYEQYF. In DNA, the CDR3 is TGTGCCAGCAGACACCCACTTAATATCAGGACAGGGTCCTACGAGCAGTACTTC.

In this sample, this clonotype turned up a few times. This chain connects TRBV13 to TRBJ2-5, with TRBD2 matching over 14 bases. The J call may be incorrect, as the DNA end agrees better with TRBJ2-7. This CDR3 contains 15 residues. The V gene's germline CDR1 is PRHDT and CDR2 FYEKMQ (reference sequence). This chain's CDR3 is CASSSTSGRGYEQYF. DNA of the CDR3: TGTGCCAGCAGCTCGACTAGCGGGAGGGGGTACGAGCAGTACTTC.

The genes are TRBV7-8 and TRBJ1-4; possible D gene TRBD1, 6 bases. V gave up 5 bases and J gave up 8 bases, with 18 bases separating them. CDR1 and CDR2 (germline): SGHVS, FQNEAQ. CDR3 size: 15 residues. CDR3 in amino acids: CASSVSGLGGEKLFF. CDR3 DNA: TGTGCCAGCAGCGTATCGGGACTGGGGGGCGAAAAACTGTTTTTT.

The CDR3 sequence: CASSSQTGRNEKLFF. In DNA form, the CDR3 reads TGTGCCAGCAGCTCCCAGACAGGACGTAATGAAAAACTGTTTTTT. The J gene is TRBJ1-4, the V gene TRBV7-9; a possible D gene is TRBD1 (6 bases). Germline CDR1 reads SEHNR; CDR2 reads FQNEAQ (reference sequence). Trimming took off 4 bases at V and 4 bases at J, with 13 bases between the two ends. The CDR3 loop spans 15 amino acids. The full variable domain, rest sourced from reference TRBV7-9 and TRBJ1-4, is DTGVSQNPRHKITKRGQNVTFRCDPISEHNRLYWYRQTLGQGPEFLTYFQNEAQLEKSRLLSDRFSAERPKGSFSTLEIQRTEQGDSAMYLCASSSQTGRNEKLFFGSGTQLSVL.